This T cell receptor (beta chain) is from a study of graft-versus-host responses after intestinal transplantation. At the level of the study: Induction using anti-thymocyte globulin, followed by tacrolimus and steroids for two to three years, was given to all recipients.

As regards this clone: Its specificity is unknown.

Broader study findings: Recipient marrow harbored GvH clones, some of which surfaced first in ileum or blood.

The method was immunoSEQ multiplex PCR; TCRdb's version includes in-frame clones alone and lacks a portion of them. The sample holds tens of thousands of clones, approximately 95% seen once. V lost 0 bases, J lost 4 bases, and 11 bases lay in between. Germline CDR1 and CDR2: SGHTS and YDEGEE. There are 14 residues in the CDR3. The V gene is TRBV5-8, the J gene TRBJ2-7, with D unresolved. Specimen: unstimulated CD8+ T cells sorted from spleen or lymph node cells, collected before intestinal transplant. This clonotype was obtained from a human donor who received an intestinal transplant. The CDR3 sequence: CASSLVHSPYEQYF. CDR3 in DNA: TGTGCCAGCAGCTTGGTGCACTCTCCATACGAGCAGTACTTC.